This T cell receptor (beta chain) comes out of a study of response to subunit inactivated influenza vaccine. Whole-study results and caveats: Few new T cells, the authors suggested, are recruited by each seasonal influenza vaccination.

This clonotype was found a few times. Antigen specificity is unknown. The length of the CDR3 is 12 residues. The ends were cut back, 5 bases at V and 6 bases at J, with 8 bases in the middle. Germline values: CDR1 MNHEY, CDR2 SVGAGI. TCRdb re-called the RT-PCR reads through MiXCR, storing one row per CDR3 protein. This table has a few hundred thousand distinct CDR3 sequences, around a fifth appearing once. The sequencing used PBMCs from blood, collected about 20 months after vaccination. This receptor was obtained from a man aged 50-75 years who received an inactivated influenza vaccine. The chain employs TRBV6-5 and TRBJ2-1, with D tentatively TRBD1 (6 bases). The CDR3 DNA reads as TGTGCCAGCAGTCCGGACAGCAATGAGCAGTTCTTC. This encodes CASSPDSNEQFF.